This is a list of T cell receptor beta chains from one sample in a study of cytomegalovirus exposure and HLA in healthy donors. Some clones are missing from TCRdb's copy, which holds only in-frame ones; the method was immunoSEQ multiplex PCR. The data contain 100,000 to 120,000 clones, around 73% of them seen just once; the ten biggest clones take up 1.3%. Sequencing was carried out using PBMCs. These receptors came from a young man in good health and CMV-seronegative. CDR3s include the opening cysteine and the closing phenylalanine or tryptophan. The D gene is left open where the match is weak. The listing skips clone size in some rows; elsewhere it reads once, few, many or a size class.

TRBJ1-5 | TRBV4-3 | . | . | TGCGCCAGCAGCCAGGGCAGGGATGATCAGCCCCAGCATTTT | CASSQGRDDQPQHF
TRBJ2-1 | TRBV28 | . | . | TGTGCCAGCACCCCCAGGAACAATGAGCAGTTCTTC | CASTPRNNEQFF
TRBJ2-5 | TRBV12-1 | . | . | TGTGCCAGCAGCTGTCGAACACTAGCGGGACAGGAGACCCAGTACTTC | CASSCRTLAGQETQYF
TRBJ2-3 | TRBV6-1 | . | . | TGTGCCAGCAGTTCCACAGGGAATACGCAGTATTTT | CASSSTGNTQYF
TRBJ1-2 | TRBV7-2 | . | . | TGTGCCAGCAGCTCCCGGACCCCGAGGGATGGCTACACCTTC | CASSSRTPRDGYTF
TRBJ1-4 | TRBV2 | TRBD1 | . | TGTGCCAGCACCCGACGGTGGACAGGGGTAGATGAAAAACTGTTTTTT | CASTRRWTGVDEKLFF
TRBJ2-1 | TRBV2 | . | few | TGTGCCAGCAGTGAAGCCGAGAGACTAGTTTCTTATGAGCAGTTCTTC | CASSEAERLVSYEQFF
TRBJ2-4 | TRBV19 | TRBD1 | . | TGTGCCAGTAGTATATTCGGGACAGGGGTAGAAAACATTCAGTACTTC | CASSIFGTGVENIQYF
TRBJ1-2 | TRBV5-1 | . | few | TGCGCCAGCAGCCTAAGCCATAAGATCTATGGCTACACCTTC | CASSLSHKIYGYTF
TRBJ1-6 | TRBV4-3 | TRBD1 | . | TGCGCCAGCAGCCTGACAGGGGGCAACTATAATTCACCCCTCCACTTT | CASSLTGGNYNSPLHF
TRBJ1-2 | TRBV19 | . | . | TGTGCCAGTACCCTGACGGGGACAAATTATAACTATGGCTACACCTTC | CASTLTGTNYNYGYTF
TRBJ1-1 | TRBV6-5 | . | few | TGTGCCAGCAGTTACGGGTACGGGACACTACCTGAAGCTTTCTTT | CASSYGYGTLPEAFF
TRBJ2-5 | TRBV5-4 | TRBD1 | once | TGTGCCAGCAGGTCGACAGGGTCCCACCAAGAGACCCAGTACTTC | CASRSTGSHQETQYF
TRBJ1-1 | TRBV4-1 | TRBD1 | . | TGCGCCAGCAGCCAACCGGGACAGAGGAACACTGAAGCTTTCTTT | CASSQPGQRNTEAFF
TRBJ1-2 | TRBV28 | TRBD1 | . | TGTGCCAGCACCTTACCTGGGACAGACTATTATGGCTACACCTTC | CASTLPGTDYYGYTF
TRBJ2-3 | TRBV19 | . | . | TGTGCCAGTAGCTCACTAGCTAGCACAGATACGCAGTATTTT | CASSSLASTDTQYF
TRBJ2-5 | TRBV9 | . | . | TGTGCCAGCAGCACCCAGGGGGGTTTGGAGACCCAGTACTTC | CASSTQGGLETQYF
TRBJ1-5 | TRBV7-2 | . | . | TGTGCCAGCAGAAATACAGGAACGGGTAGCAATCAGCCCCAGCATTTT | CASRNTGTGSNQPQHF
TRBJ2-2 | TRBV10-3 | . | . | TGTGCCATCAGTGGGGTAGCGGTCACCACCGGGGAGCTGTTTTTT | CAISGVAVTTGELFF
TRBJ1-6 | TRBV18 | . | few | TGTGCCAGCTCACCCTCGACAGGATTTAATTCACCCCTCCACTTT | CASSPSTGFNSPLHF
TRBJ1-2 | TRBV4-1 | . | . | TGCGCCAGCAGCCAAGTGGTGGGGGCGGGCTATGGCTACACCTTC | CASSQVVGAGYGYTF
TRBJ1-1 | TRBV19 | . | . | TGTGCCAGTAGTGCCTCCAGGGTTAGTGAAGCTTTCTTT | CASSASRVSEAFF
TRBJ2-7 | TRBV6-5 | . | . | TGTGCCAGCACCTCCGGACAGTCCTACGAGCAGTACTTC | CASTSGQSYEQYF
TRBJ2-1 | TRBV28 | TRBD2 | once | TGTGCCAGCAGACTTCCCGGGACTAGCGGGAGGAATGAGCAGTTCTTC | CASRLPGTSGRNEQFF
TRBJ2-7 | TRBV7-2 | TRBD2 | . | TGTGCCAGCAGCCCGGGGACTAGCGGGGATCTCTACGAGCAGTACTTC | CASSPGTSGDLYEQYF
TRBJ2-1 | TRBV4-3 | TRBD2 | few | TGCGCCAGCAGCCAAGAACCGGGGGGTCAGGAGCAGTTCTTC | CASSQEPGGQEQFF
TRBJ1-1 | TRBV6-5 | . | . | TGTGCCAGCAGTTATTCGAGTGGGGGAGGAACTGAAGCTTTCTTT | CASSYSSGGGTEAFF
TRBJ1-2 | TRBV5-8 | TRBD1 | . | TGTGCCAGCAGCCGGGGACAGGGAGCTAACTATGGCTACACCTTC | CASSRGQGANYGYTF
TRBJ2-1 | TRBV4-1 | TRBD2 | . | TGCGCCAGCAGTCTCGGGGGGTCCATCTACAATGAGCAGTTCTTC | CASSLGGSIYNEQFF
TRBJ2-1 | TRBV19 | . | few | TGTGCCAGTAGTATAGCGCGGGACGCCTACAATGAGCAGTTCTTC | CASSIARDAYNEQFF
TRBJ2-1 | TRBV7-2 | . | . | TGTGCCAGCAGCTTCCCAGGAGGCCGAGGCAATGAGCAGTTCTTC | CASSFPGGRGNEQFF
TRBJ2-1 | TRBV7-6 | TRBD2 | . | TGTGCCAGCAGCTTAAAAAGCGGGACTAGAGTGTACAATGAGCAGTTCTTC | CASSLKSGTRVYNEQFF
TRBJ2-1 | TRBV11-2 | . | . | TGTGCCAGCAGCTCGGTGGGGGGCTCCTACAATGAGCAGTTCTTC | CASSSVGGSYNEQFF
TRBJ2-3 | TRBV6-1 | TRBD2 | . | TGTGCCAGCAGTGAAGCTCGGGGGGGCACAGATACGCAGTATTTT | CASSEARGGTDTQYF
TRBJ1-6 | TRBV15 | . | . | TGTGCCACCAGCATAGGGACTTTAAATTCACCCCTCCACTTT | CATSIGTLNSPLHF
TRBJ2-2 | TRBV30 | TRBD1 | . | TGTGCCTGGAGAGGACAGGGAGACGGGGAGCTGTTTTTT | CAWRGQGDGELFF
TRBJ1-5 | TRBV6-4 | . | . | TGTGCCAGCACCAGGGTCGGCAATCAGCCCCAGCATTTT | CASTRVGNQPQHF
TRBJ1-5 | TRBV25-1 | . | few | TGTGCCAGCAGTGAATCAGGGTTGGATCAGCCCCAGCATTTT | CASSESGLDQPQHF
TRBJ2-1 | TRBV7-9 | . | . | TGTGCCAGCAGCTTGACTACCATGGACAATGAGCAGTTCTTC | CASSLTTMDNEQFF
TRBJ2-7 | TRBV5-5 | . | . | TGTGCCAGCAGCTTGGAAAAGCGGCTTCCCGAGCAGTACTTC | CASSLEKRLPEQYF